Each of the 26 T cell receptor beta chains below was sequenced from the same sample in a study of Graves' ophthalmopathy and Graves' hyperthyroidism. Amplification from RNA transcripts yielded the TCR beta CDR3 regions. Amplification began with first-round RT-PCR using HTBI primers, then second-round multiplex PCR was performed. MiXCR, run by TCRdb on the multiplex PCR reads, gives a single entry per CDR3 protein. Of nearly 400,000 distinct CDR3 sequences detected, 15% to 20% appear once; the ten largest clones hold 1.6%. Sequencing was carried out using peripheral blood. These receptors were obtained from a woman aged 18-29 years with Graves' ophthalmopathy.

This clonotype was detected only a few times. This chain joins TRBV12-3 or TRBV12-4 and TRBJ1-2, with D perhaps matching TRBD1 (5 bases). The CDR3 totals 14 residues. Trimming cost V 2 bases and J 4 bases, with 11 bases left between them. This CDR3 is CASSLRTGAYGYTF. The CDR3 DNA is TGTGCCAGCAGTTTAAGAACAGGCGCCTATGGCTACACCTTC.

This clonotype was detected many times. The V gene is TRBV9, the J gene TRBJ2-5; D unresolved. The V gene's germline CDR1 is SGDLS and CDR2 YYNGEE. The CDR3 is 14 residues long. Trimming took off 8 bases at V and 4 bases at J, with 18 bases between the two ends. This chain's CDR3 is CARSNLHSPETQYF. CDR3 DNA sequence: TGTGCCAGGAGCAACCTTCACTCCCCAGAGACCCAGTACTTC.

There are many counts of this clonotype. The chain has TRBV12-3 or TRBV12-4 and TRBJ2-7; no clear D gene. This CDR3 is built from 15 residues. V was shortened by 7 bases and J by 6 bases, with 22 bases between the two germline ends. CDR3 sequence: CASTLFGGPKAEQYF. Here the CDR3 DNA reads TGTGCCAGCACCCTGTTTGGCGGCCCTAAGGCCGAGCAGTACTTC.

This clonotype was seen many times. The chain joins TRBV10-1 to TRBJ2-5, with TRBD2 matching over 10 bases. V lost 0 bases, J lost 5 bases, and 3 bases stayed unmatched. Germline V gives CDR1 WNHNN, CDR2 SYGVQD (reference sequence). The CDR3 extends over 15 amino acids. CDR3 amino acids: CASSESGTSAETQYF. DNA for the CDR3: TGCGCCAGCAGTGAGTCCGGGACTAGCGCCGAGACCCAGTACTTC.

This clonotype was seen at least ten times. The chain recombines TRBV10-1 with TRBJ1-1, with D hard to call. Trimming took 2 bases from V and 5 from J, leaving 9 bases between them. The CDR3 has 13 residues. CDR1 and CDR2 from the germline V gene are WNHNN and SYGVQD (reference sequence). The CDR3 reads CASSETKVTEAFF. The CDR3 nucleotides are TGCGCCAGCAGTGAGACCAAAGTGACTGAAGCTTTCTTT.

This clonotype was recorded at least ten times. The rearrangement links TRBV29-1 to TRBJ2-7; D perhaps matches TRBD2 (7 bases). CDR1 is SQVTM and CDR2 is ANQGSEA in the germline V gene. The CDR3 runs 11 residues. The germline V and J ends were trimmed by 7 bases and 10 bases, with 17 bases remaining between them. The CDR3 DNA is TGCAGCGCAGTAGTTGGGGGGGGCCAGTACTTC. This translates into CSAVVGGGQYF.

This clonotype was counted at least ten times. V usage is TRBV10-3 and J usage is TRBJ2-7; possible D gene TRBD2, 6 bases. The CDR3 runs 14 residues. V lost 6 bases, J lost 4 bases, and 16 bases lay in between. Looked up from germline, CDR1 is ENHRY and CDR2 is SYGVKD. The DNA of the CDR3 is TGTGCCATCAGGGGCTCCAGTGGGACTTACGAGCAGTACTTC. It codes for CAIRGSSGTYEQYF.

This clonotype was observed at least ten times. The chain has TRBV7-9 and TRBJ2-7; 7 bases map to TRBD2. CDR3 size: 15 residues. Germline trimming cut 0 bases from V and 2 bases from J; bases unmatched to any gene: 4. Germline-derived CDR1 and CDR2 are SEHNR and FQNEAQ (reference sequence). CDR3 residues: CASSLAGGPTYEQYF. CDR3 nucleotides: TGTGCCAGCAGCTTAGCGGGAGGGCCTACCTACGAGCAGTACTTC.

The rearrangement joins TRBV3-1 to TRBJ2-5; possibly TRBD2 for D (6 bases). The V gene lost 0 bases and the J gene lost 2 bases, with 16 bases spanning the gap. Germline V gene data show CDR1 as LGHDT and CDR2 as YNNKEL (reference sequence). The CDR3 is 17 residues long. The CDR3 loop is CASSQEWMEGYQETQYF. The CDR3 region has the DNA TGTGCCAGCAGCCAAGAATGGATGGAGGGGTATCAAGAGACCCAGTACTTC.

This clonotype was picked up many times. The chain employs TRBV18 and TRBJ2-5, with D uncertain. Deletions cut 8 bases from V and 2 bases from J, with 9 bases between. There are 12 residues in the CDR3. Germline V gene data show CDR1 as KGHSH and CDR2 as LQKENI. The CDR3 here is CASSPGQETQYF. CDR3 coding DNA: TGTGCCAGCAGCCCTGGACAAGAGACCCAGTACTTC. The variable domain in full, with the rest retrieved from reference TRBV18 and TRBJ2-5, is NAGVMQNPRHLVRRRGQEARLRCSPMKGHSHVYWYRQLPEEGLKFMVYLQKENIIDESGMPKERFSAEFPKEGPSILRIQQVVRGDSAAYFCASSPGQETQYFGPGTRLLVL.

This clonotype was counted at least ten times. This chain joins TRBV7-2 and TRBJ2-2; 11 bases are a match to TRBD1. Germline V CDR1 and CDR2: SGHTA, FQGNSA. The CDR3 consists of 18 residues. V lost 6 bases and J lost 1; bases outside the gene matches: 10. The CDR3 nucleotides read TGTGCCAGCAGGCCGGACAGGGGGCGCAGGAGGAACACCGGGGAGCTGTTTTTT. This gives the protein CASRPDRGRRRNTGELFF.

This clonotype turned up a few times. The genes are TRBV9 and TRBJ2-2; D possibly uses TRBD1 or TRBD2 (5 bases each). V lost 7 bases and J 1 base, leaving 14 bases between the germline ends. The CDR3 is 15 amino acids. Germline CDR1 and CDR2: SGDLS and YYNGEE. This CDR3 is CASGGGAGNTGELFF. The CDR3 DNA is TGTGCCAGCGGAGGTGGGGCAGGGAACACCGGGGAGCTGTTTTTT.

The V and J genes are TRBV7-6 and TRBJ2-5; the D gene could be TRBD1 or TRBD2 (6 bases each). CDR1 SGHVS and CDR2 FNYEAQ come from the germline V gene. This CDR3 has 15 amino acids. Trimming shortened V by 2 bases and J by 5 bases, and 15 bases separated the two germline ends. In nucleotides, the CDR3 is TGTGCCAGCAGCTTAAATAGCGGAGGGGGGGAGACCCAGTACTTC. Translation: CASSLNSGGGETQYF.

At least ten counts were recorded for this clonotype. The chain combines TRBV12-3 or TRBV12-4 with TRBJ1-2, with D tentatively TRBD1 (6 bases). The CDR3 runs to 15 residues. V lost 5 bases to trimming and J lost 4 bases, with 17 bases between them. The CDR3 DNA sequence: TGTGCCAGCAGTACACAGGGAAGTTCAGGCTATGGCTACACCTTC. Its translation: CASSTQGSSGYGYTF.

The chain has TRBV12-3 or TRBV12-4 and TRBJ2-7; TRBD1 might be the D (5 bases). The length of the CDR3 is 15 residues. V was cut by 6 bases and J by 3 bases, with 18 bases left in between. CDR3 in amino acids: CASRPSLGQYYEQYF. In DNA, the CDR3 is TGTGCCAGCAGGCCCTCCTTGGGGCAGTACTACGAGCAGTACTTC.

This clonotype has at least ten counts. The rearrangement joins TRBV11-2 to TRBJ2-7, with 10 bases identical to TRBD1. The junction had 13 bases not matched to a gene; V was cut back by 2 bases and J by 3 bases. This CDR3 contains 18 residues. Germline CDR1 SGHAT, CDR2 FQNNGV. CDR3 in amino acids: CASSLPNPRTGGFYEQYF. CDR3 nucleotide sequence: TGTGCCAGCAGCTTACCCAACCCAAGGACAGGGGGGTTCTACGAGCAGTACTTC.

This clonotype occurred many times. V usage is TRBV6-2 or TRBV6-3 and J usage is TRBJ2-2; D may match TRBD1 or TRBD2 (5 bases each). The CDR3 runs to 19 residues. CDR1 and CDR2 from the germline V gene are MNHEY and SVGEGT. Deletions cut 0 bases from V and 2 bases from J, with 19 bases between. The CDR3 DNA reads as TGTGCCAGCAGTTACTCAACAGACGGGACCCGTTTAAACACCGGGGAGCTGTTTTTT. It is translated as CASSYSTDGTRLNTGELFF.

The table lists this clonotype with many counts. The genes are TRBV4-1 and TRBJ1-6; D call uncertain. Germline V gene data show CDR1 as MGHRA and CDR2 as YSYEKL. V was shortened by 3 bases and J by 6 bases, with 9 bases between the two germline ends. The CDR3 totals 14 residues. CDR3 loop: CASSQETGNSPLHF. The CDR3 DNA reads TGCGCCAGCAGCCAGGAGACCGGTAATTCACCCCTCCACTTT.

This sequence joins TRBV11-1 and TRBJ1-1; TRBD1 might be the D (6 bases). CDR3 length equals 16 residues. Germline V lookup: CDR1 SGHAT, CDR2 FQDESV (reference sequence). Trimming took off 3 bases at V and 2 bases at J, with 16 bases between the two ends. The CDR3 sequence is CASSLLLGGANTEAFF. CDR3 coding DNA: TGTGCCAGCAGCTTGCTTCTCGGGGGCGCCAACACTGAAGCTTTCTTT. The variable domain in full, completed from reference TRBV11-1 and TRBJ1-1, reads EAEVAQSPRYKITEKSQAVAFWCDPISGHATLYWYRQILGQGPELLVQFQDESVVDDSQLPKDRFSAERLKGVDSTLKIQPAELGDSAMYLCASSLLLGGANTEAFFGQGTRLTVV.

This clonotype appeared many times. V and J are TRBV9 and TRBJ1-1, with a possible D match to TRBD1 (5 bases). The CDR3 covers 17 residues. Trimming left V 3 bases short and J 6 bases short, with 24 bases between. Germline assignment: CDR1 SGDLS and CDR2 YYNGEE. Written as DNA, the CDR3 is TGTGCCAGCAGCGGGGGGAGGGCACAACCCGACGGCGCTGAAGCTTTCTTT. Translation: CASSGGRAQPDGAEAFF.

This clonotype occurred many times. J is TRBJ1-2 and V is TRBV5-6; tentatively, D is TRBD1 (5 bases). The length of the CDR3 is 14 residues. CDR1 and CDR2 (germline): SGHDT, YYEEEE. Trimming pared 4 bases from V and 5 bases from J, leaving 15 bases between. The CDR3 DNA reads TGTGCCAGCAGCCTCCTCGACAGCCCATATGGCTACACCTTC. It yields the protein CASSLLDSPYGYTF.

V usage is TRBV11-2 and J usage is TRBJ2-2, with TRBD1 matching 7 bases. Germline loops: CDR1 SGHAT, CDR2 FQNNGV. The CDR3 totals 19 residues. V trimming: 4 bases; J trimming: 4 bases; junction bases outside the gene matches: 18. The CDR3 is CASSSSPLDRVGSTGELFF. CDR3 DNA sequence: TGTGCCAGCAGCTCCAGCCCCCTAGACAGGGTGGGAAGCACCGGGGAGCTGTTTTTT.

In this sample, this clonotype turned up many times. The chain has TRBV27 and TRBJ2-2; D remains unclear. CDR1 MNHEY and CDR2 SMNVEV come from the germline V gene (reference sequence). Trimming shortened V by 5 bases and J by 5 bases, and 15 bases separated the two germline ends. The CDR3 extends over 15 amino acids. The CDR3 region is CASSGPEEWTGELFF. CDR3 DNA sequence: TGTGCCAGCAGTGGTCCCGAAGAGTGGACCGGGGAGCTGTTTTTT.

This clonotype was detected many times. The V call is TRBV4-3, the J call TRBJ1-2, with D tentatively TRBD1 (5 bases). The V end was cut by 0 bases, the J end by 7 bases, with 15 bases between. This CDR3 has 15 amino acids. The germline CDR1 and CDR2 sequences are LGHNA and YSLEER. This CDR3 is CASSQDHVWDFGYTF. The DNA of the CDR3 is TGCGCCAGCAGCCAAGATCATGTGTGGGACTTTGGCTACACCTTC.

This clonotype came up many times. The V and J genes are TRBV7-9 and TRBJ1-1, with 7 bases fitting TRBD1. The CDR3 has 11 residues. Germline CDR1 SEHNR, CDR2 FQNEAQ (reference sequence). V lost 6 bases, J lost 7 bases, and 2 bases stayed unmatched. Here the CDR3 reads CASRGTVEAFF. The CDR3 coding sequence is TGTGCCAGCAGGGGGACAGTTGAAGCTTTCTTT.

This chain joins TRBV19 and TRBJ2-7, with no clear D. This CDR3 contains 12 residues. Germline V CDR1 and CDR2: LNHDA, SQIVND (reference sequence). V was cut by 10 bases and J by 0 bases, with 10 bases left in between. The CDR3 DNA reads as TGTGCCACTCAAGCGAGCTCCTACGAGCAGTACTTC. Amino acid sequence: CATQASSYEQYF.